These T cell receptor beta chains were read from a single sample in a study of blood T cells in healthy people across ages. In TCRdb, the 5' RACE reads were re-called with MiXCR into one record per CDR3 protein. Here the sample spans 850,000 to 1,000,000 distinct CDR3 sequences, roughly half being singletons. Sequencing was done on a sample of blood. These receptors all stem from a woman in her sixties or seventies in good health. Both conserved end residues are part of each CDR3. Each record gives: D gene, V gene, J gene, clone size, CDR3 DNA, CDR3 protein. The D gene is left open where the match is weak. A row's size may be missing; if present it is once, few, many or a size class.

>-|TRBV4-1|TRBJ1-1|-
TGCGCCAGCAGCCAAGATAGGGCGAGCTGGGACACTGAAGCTTTCTTT
CASSQDRASWDTEAFF
>-|TRBV3-1|TRBJ1-2|-
TGTGCCAGCAAGGGTCCAGGAGTAGACGGCTACACCTTC
CASKGPGVDGYTF
>TRBD1|TRBV7-3|TRBJ1-1|once
TGTGCCAGCAGCGACTCGACAGGGAGTCAAGCTTTCTTT
CASSDSTGSQAFF
>TRBD2|TRBV7-2|TRBJ2-3|-
TGTGCCAGTTCCCTACTAGCGGGGCCCACAGATACGCAGTATTTT
CASSLLAGPTDTQYF
>-|TRBV6-6|TRBJ2-7|-
TGTGCCAGCAAGTCCTTGGTGGGAGAGGAGCAGTACTTC
CASKSLVGEEQYF
>-|TRBV13|TRBJ2-5|-
TGTGCCAGCAGCCGTACAATAAGGCGAGAGACCCAGTACTTC
CASSRTIRRETQYF
>-|TRBV29-1|TRBJ2-7|-
TGCAGCGTTGTAGAGCTCGGGGCAGGGCCCCTCTCCTACGAGCAGTACTTC
CSVVELGAGPLSYEQYF
>-|TRBV5-1|TRBJ1-2|-
TGCGCCAGCAGCTTGCAGGGCAGAACTAACTATGGCTACACCTTC
CASSLQGRTNYGYTF
>TRBD2|TRBV20-1|TRBJ2-3|few
TGCAGTGCTAGCGGGAGGGCCGTAGATACGCAGTATTTT
CSASGRAVDTQYF
>-|TRBV4-1|TRBJ2-7|few
TGCGCCAGCAGCCAAGGTTTAGGTCTCGAGCAGTACTTC
CASSQGLGLEQYF
>TRBD2|TRBV28|TRBJ2-7|-
TGTGCCAGCACAAGCGGGACCACCTGCGAGCAGTACTTC
CASTSGTTCEQYF
>-|TRBV20-1|TRBJ1-2|-
TGCAGTGCTCCCCGGGCCTGGGGCTACACCTTC
CSAPRAWGYTF
>-|TRBV20-1|TRBJ2-7|-
TGCAGTGCTGGGACTTTCGGAAGCTCCTACGAGCAGTACTTC
CSAGTFGSSYEQYF
>TRBD1|TRBV12-3/TRBV12-4|TRBJ1-5|few
TGTGCCAGCAGTACCCCAACAGGGGGCTACGGGCCCCAGCATTTT
CASSTPTGGYGPQHF
>TRBD2|TRBV6-2/TRBV6-3|TRBJ2-7|-
TGTGCCAGCAGCCGGGGGGGTAAGGTCTACGAGCAGTACTTC
CASSRGGKVYEQYF
>-|TRBV7-6|TRBJ2-1|few
TGTGCCAGCAGCTTAGTCGGGGGAGGACCCCAGTTCTTC
CASSLVGGGPQFF
>TRBD2|TRBV7-2|TRBJ2-1|-
TGTGCCAGCAGCTTGCTAACTATACTAGCGGGGCGGTCGCAGTTCTTC
CASSLLTILAGRSQFF
>TRBD1|TRBV20-1|TRBJ1-1|-
TGCAGTGCGGGGGACCGGGACAGGCGGGCTGAAGCTTTCTTT
CSAGDRDRRAEAFF
>-|TRBV4-2|TRBJ2-6|few
TGTGCCAGCAGCCAAGTCGAAGCGTCTGGGGCCAACGTCCTGACTTTC
CASSQVEASGANVLTF
>TRBD2|TRBV29-1|TRBJ2-1|-
TGCAGCGTTCTCAGCGGGAGTTCCTACAATGAGCAGTTCTTC
CSVLSGSSYNEQFF
>TRBD2|TRBV5-6|TRBJ2-7|few
TGTGCCAGCAGCTTCCCGAGCGGGAGCTACGAGCAGTACTTC
CASSFPSGSYEQYF
>-|TRBV4-1|TRBJ2-7|few
TGCGCCAGCAGCCCCCAGGGGGGGGTTTTCGAGCAGTACTTC
CASSPQGGVFEQYF
>-|TRBV18|TRBJ1-1|-
TGTGCCAGCTCACCACCCCCAGGGGACACTGAAGCTTTCTTT
CASSPPPGDTEAFF
>TRBD1|TRBV15|TRBJ2-1|-
TGTGCCACCAGCAGAGGCTCTGGGACAGCAAATGAGCAGTTCTTC
CATSRGSGTANEQFF
>-|TRBV7-8|TRBJ2-3|-
TGTGCCAGCAGCGTACGGGAGACGTCCGCAGATACGCAGTATTTT
CASSVRETSADTQYF
>-|TRBV25-1|TRBJ2-5|-
TGTGCCAGCAGTGGTCTGGGGGTGGGGACCCAGTACTTC
CASSGLGVGTQYF
>-|TRBV7-2|TRBJ1-4|-
TGTGCCAGCAGCCCAGAGTTTGCAACTAATGAAAAACTGTTTTTT
CASSPEFATNEKLFF
>-|TRBV2|TRBJ2-7|few
TGTGCCAGCAGAGAGGGAACCTACGAGCAGTACTTC
CASREGTYEQYF
>TRBD2|TRBV12-3/TRBV12-4|TRBJ2-3|-
TGTGCCAGCAGCCCCGTAGCGGGAGTGGCGGATACGCAGTATTTT
CASSPVAGVADTQYF
>-|TRBV12-3/TRBV12-4|TRBJ1-5|-
TGTGCCAGCAGCACCCAGGCCAACAGTCAGCCCCAGCATTTT
CASSTQANSQPQHF
>-|TRBV20-1|TRBJ2-3|-
TGCAGTTGCCGGAAGGGGGGCACAGATACGCAGTATTTT
CSCRKGGTDTQYF
>-|TRBV7-8|TRBJ2-5|-
TGTGCCAGCAGCGCGGAGTCCAACTCGGAGACCCAGTACTTC
CASSAESNSETQYF
>-|TRBV27|TRBJ2-7|-
TGTGCCAGCAGACAGGACCCTCCTGATGAATACGAGCAGTACTTC
CASRQDPPDEYEQYF
>-|TRBV29-1|TRBJ1-2|-
TGCAGCGTTGAAGTGAAACGGTGGACCCTCTATGGCTACACCTTC
CSVEVKRWTLYGYTF
>-|TRBV29-1|TRBJ2-5|few
TGCAGCGTTGAAGAGAACGGGCGAGAGACCCAGTACTTC
CSVEENGRETQYF
>-|TRBV7-2|TRBJ2-7|-
TGTGCCAGCAGTCCGAGGAAGGGACTTACCTACGAGCAGTACTTC
CASSPRKGLTYEQYF
>-|TRBV12-3/TRBV12-4|TRBJ2-7|-
TGCGCCAGCAGTGTAGAACAGGTTCTGGACGAGCAGTACTTC
CASSVEQVLDEQYF
>TRBD1|TRBV12-3/TRBV12-4|TRBJ2-3|-
TGTGCCAGCAGTCCGGACAGGGGGCGGGGAGATACGCAGTATTTT
CASSPDRGRGDTQYF
>-|TRBV5-1|TRBJ2-3|-
TGCGCCAGCAGCCCACCCGCCGGGACTTTTACCACAGATACGCAGTATTTT
CASSPPAGTFTTDTQYF
>-|TRBV5-1|TRBJ2-4|-
TGCGCCAGTAGAGGTGGGGGCATTCAGTACTTC
CASRGGGIQYF
>-|TRBV11-3|TRBJ2-3|-
TGTGCCAGCAGCTTAAGGGCGGGAAGCCGTGATACGCAGTATTTT
CASSLRAGSRDTQYF
>TRBD1|TRBV4-1|TRBJ2-1|-
TGCGCCAGCAGCCAAGGGGGACAGGTCTACAATGAGCAGTTCTTC
CASSQGGQVYNEQFF
>-|TRBV10-3|TRBJ1-1|-
TGTGCCATCTCGACAAACGTTGACACTGAAGCTTTCTTT
CAISTNVDTEAFF